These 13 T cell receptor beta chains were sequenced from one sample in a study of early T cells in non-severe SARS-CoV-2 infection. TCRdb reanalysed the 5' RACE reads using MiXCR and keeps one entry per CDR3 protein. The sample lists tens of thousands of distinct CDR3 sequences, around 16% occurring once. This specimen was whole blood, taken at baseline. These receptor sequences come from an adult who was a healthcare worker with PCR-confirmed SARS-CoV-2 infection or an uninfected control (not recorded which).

The CDR3, as DNA: TGTGCCATCAGTGGGAGGACTAGCACAGATACGCAGTATTTT. Translation: CAISGRTSTDTQYF. The chain is built from TRBV10-3 and TRBJ2-3; D perhaps matches TRBD2 (5 bases). The CDR3 extends over 14 amino acids. Germline CDR1 ENHRY, CDR2 SYGVKD. The V and J ends lost 4 bases and 0 bases respectively, with 8 bases between them.

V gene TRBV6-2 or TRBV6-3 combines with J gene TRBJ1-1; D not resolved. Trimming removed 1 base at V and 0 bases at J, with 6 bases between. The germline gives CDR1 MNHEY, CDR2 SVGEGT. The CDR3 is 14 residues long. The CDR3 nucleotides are TGTGCCAGCAGTTACTATGGGTTGAACACTGAAGCTTTCTTT. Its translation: CASSYYGLNTEAFF.

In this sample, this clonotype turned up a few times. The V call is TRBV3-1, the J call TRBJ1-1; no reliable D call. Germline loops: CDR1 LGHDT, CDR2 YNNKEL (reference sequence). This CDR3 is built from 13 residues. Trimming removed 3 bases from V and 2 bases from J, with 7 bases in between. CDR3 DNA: TGTGCCAGCAGCCAGGCTCTAAACACTGAAGCTTTCTTT. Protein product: CASSQALNTEAFF.

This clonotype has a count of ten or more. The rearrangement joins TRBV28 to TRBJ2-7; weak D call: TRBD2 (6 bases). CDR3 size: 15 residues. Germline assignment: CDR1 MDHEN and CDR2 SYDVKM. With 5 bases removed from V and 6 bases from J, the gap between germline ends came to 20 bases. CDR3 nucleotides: TGTGCCAGCAGTCCCCCTAGGGACTCCCCACCCGAGCAGTACTTC. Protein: CASSPPRDSPPEQYF.

DNA for the CDR3: TGCGCCAGCACCCTGGGGGGGACAGAAGAGACCCAGTACTTC. Protein: CASTLGGTEETQYF. The genes are TRBV5-1 and TRBJ2-5, with D possibly called TRBD1 or TRBD2 (7 bases each). V was shortened by 6 bases and J by 3 bases, with 15 bases between the two germline ends. CDR3 size: 14 residues. Germline V gives CDR1 SGHRS, CDR2 YFSETQ.

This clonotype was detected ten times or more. CDR3 nucleotides: TGTGCCAGCATACGGGGGCGGGGCCCTGGGAATGAGCAGTTCTTC. Protein: CASIRGRGPGNEQFF. V usage is TRBV2 and J usage is TRBJ2-1; D may match TRBD1 or TRBD2 (6 bases each). The CDR3 has 15 amino acids. V gave up 7 bases and J gave up 7 bases, with 20 bases separating them. From germline, CDR1 is SNHLY and CDR2 FYNNEI.

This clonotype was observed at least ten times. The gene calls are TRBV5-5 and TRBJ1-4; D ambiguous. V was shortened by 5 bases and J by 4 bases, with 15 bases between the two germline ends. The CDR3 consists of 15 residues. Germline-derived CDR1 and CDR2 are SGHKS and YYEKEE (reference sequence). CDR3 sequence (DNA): TGTGCCAGCAGTGACTCTCCATCACGTAATGAAAAACTGTTTTTT. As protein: CASSDSPSRNEKLFF. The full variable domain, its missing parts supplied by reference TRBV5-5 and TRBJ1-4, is DAGVTQSPTHLIKTRGQQVTLRCSPISGHKSVSWYQQVLGQGPQFIFQYYEKEERGRGNFPDRFSARQFPNYSSELNVNALLLGDSALYLCASSDSPSRNEKLFFGSGTQLSVL.

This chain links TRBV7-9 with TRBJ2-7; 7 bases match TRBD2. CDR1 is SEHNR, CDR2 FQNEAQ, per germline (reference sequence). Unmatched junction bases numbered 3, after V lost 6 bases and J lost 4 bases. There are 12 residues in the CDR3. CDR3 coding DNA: TGTGCCAGCAGTCTAGCGGAGTACGAGCAGTACTTC. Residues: CASSLAEYEQYF.

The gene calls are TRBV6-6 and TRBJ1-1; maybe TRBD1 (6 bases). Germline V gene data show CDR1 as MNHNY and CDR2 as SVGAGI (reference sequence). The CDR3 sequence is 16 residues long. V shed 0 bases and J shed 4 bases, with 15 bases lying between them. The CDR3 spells CASSYSSRIGGTEAFF. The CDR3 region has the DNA TGTGCCAGCAGTTACTCGAGCCGGATAGGGGGCACTGAAGCTTTCTTT.

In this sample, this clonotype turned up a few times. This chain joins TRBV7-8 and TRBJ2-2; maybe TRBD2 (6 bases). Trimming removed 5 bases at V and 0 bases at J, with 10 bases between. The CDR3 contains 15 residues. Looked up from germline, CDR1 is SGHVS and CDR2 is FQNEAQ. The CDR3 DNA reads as TGTGCCAGCAGCCCTAGCGCCCCGAACACCGGGGAGCTGTTTTTT. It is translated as CASSPSAPNTGELFF.

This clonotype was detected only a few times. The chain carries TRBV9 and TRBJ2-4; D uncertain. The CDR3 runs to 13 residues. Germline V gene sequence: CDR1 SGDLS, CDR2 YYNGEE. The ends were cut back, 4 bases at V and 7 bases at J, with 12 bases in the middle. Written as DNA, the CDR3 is TGTGCCAGCAGCCCAATTACCGGCAACATTCAGTACTTC. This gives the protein CASSPITGNIQYF.

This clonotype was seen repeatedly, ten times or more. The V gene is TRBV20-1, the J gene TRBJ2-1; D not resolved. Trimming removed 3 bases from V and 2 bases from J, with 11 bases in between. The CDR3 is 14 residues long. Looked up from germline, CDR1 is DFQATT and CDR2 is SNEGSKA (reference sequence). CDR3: CSARVGSAYNEQFF. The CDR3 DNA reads TGCAGTGCTAGGGTGGGGTCTGCCTACAATGAGCAGTTCTTC.

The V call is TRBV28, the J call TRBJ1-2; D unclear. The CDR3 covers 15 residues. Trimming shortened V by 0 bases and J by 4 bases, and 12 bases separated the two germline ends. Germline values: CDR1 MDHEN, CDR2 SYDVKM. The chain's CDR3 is CASSLWLRASYGYTF. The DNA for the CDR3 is TGTGCCAGCAGTTTATGGCTGAGGGCTAGCTATGGCTACACCTTC.